A single sample is the source of the 13 T cell receptor beta chains below, sequenced in a study of blood T cell repertoires in COVID-19. Clones were read by immunoSEQ multiplex PCR, and TCRdb kept only the in-frame ones, dropping some. Of roughly 380,000 clones listed, 89% are singletons. Material: peripheral blood. Source of these receptors: a woman between 55 and 75 years old with COVID-19, enrolled during active disease.

The V call is TRBV4-1, the J call TRBJ2-1; TRBD2 aligns across 9 bases. The trim removed 1 base at V and 5 bases at J, leaving 3 bases unmatched. Germline-derived CDR1 and CDR2 are MGHRA and YSYEKL. The CDR3 spans 15 residues. CDR3 region: CASSQGSGGNNEQFF. For the CDR3, the DNA is TGCGCCAGCAGCCAAGGTAGCGGGGGCAACAATGAGCAGTTCTTC.

V gene TRBV7-2 combines with J gene TRBJ1-5; no clear D gene. Germline V lookup: CDR1 SGHTA, CDR2 FQGNSA. V was trimmed by 0 bases and J by 7 bases, leaving 7 bases between them. This CDR3 has 13 amino acids. The CDR3 spells CASSLAPVQPQHF. The CDR3 nucleotides read TGTGCCAGCAGCTTAGCCCCCGTCCAGCCCCAGCATTTT.

The chain employs TRBV5-1 and TRBJ2-7; 10 nucleotides agree with TRBD1. The germline V gene encodes CDR1 SGHRS and CDR2 YFSETQ. The trim removed 2 bases at V and 6 bases at J, leaving 8 bases unmatched. The CDR3 loop spans 15 amino acids. Written as DNA, the CDR3 is TGCGCCAGCAGCTTAAATTCCGGGACAGGGGTCGAGCAGTACTTC. It translates to CASSLNSGTGVEQYF.

Remarks on this clone: Distinct nucleotide sequences in the sample also encode this CDR3. The rearrangement joins TRBV5-1 to TRBJ2-3, with D maybe TRBD1 (6 bases). This CDR3 is 15 amino acids long. Germline CDR1 is SGHRS and CDR2 is YFSETQ. V was clipped by 4 bases and J by 0 bases, with 12 bases between them. CDR3 in DNA: TGCGCCAGCAGCCTCGGGACACCTAGCACAGATACGCAGTATTTT. Residues: CASSLGTPSTDTQYF. Combining the CDR3 with reference TRBV5-1 and TRBJ2-3 gives the whole variable domain KAGVTQTPRYLIKTRGQQVTLSCSPISGHRSVSWYQQTPGQGLQFLFEYFSETQRNKGNFPGRFSGRQFSNSRSEMNVSTLELGDSALYLCASSLGTPSTDTQYFGPGTRLTVL.

This clone appeared once. In DNA form, the CDR3 reads TGTGCCAGCAGCTCGGGACAGGGTGGGGGCTACACCTTC. Translation: CASSSGQGGGYTF. The chain employs TRBV7-2 and TRBJ1-2, with 9 bases fitting TRBD1. Looked up from germline, CDR1 is SGHTA and CDR2 is FQGNSA. The CDR3 spans 13 residues. The V and J ends lost 4 bases and 8 bases, in that order; junction bases with no gene match: 5.

Regarding this clone: This sample includes further DNA sequences coding for the same CDR3. This sequence joins TRBV6-5 and TRBJ2-5, with 9 bases fitting TRBD2. The germline CDR1 and CDR2 sequences are MNHEY and SVGAGI. Unmatched junction bases numbered 4, after V lost 0 bases and J lost 5 bases. This CDR3 region has 15 residues. CDR3 bases: TGTGCCAGCAGTTACTCGGGCCTAGCGGGGGAGACCCAGTACTTC. Translated: CASSYSGLAGETQYF.

CDR3 DNA: TGTGCCAGCAGCACCGGACAGACCTACGAGCAGTACTTC. Encoded protein: CASSTGQTYEQYF. The chain couples TRBV12-3 or TRBV12-4 to TRBJ2-7; TRBD1 might be the D (6 bases). The germline V and J ends were trimmed by 6 bases and 2 bases, with 11 bases remaining between them. The CDR3 sequence is 13 residues long.

The gene calls are TRBV6-1 and TRBJ2-5; TRBD2 matches at 8 bases. This CDR3 has 17 amino acids. The V gene end was trimmed by 4 bases and the J gene end by 4 bases; junction bases not matched to a gene: 14. The germline CDR1 and CDR2 sequences are MNHNS and SASEGT. CDR3: CASSASDGGAVRETQYF. The CDR3 DNA follows: TGTGCCAGCAGTGCTTCTGACGGGGGGGCGGTGAGAGAGACCCAGTACTTC.

This clone was seen a few times. The same CDR3 arises from other DNA sequences in this sample as well. The chain is built from TRBV7-2 and TRBJ1-5, with D unclear. V lost 1 base, J lost 4 bases, and 8 bases lay in between. The CDR3 totals 14 residues. Germline V gene lookup returns CDR1 SGHTA and CDR2 FQGNSA. CDR3 loop: CASSLGLSNQPQHF. In DNA form, the CDR3 reads TGTGCCAGCAGCTTAGGCCTCAGTAATCAGCCCCAGCATTTT.

V is TRBV18 and J is TRBJ2-1; 10 positions agree with TRBD1. Trimming cost V 3 bases and J 5 bases; bases outside gene matches: 7. CDR3 length equals 16 residues. CDR1 is KGHSH and CDR2 is LQKENI in the germline V gene. In DNA, the CDR3 is TGTGCCAGCTCACCCCCGACAGGGGGCGCACACAATGAGCAGTTCTTC. This translates into CASSPPTGGAHNEQFF.

This clone was picked up one time. The chain couples TRBV7-3 to TRBJ2-1, with D possibly matching TRBD2 (5 bases). Per the germline V gene, CDR1 is SGHTA and CDR2 is FQGTGA. The CDR3 totals 14 residues. Trimming stripped 2 bases from V and 2 bases from J, with 7 bases between. For the CDR3, the DNA is TGTGCCAGCAGCTTAGAGGGCCCCTACAATGAGCAGTTCTTC. It specifies CASSLEGPYNEQFF.

This chain joins TRBV19 and TRBJ1-6, with 7 bases lining up with TRBD1. V was pared by 3 bases and J by 6 bases, with 5 bases of the junction left unmatched. Germline CDR1 LNHDA, CDR2 SQIVND (reference sequence). The CDR3 sequence is 15 residues long. CDR3 nucleotides: TGTGCCAGTAGTATCGGGACAGTGGGTAATTCACCCCTCCACTTT. Translating it yields CASSIGTVGNSPLHF.

The genes are TRBV9 and TRBJ2-1, with TRBD1 as a possible D gene (6 bases). Germline lookup yields CDR1 SGDLS and CDR2 YYNGEE. Trimming cost V 4 bases and J 7 bases, with 18 bases left between them. This CDR3 has 15 amino acids. CDR3 nucleotides: TGTGCCAGCAGCCGCGAGGGGGATCTTCGTAATGAGCAGTTCTTC. Its protein is CASSREGDLRNEQFF.